The sequence of this T cell receptor (beta chain) was determined in a study of early T cells in non-severe SARS-CoV-2 infection. V was pared by 4 bases and J by 0 bases, with 12 bases between. CDR1 and CDR2 (germline): SGHRS, YFSETQ. The CDR3 has 15 amino acids. TCRdb independently ran MiXCR on the 5' RACE reads; one entry per CDR3 protein. The table records about 55,000 distinct CDR3 sequences, 9.5% to 15% of them present only once. The chain combines TRBV5-1 with TRBJ2-3; a possible D gene is TRBD2 (6 bases). This clonotype originated in an adult who was a healthcare worker with PCR-confirmed SARS-CoV-2 infection or an uninfected control (not recorded which). Sequenced sample: whole blood. The CDR3 DNA reads as TGCGCCAGCAGCCATCTAGCGATGAGCACAGATACGCAGTATTTT. This sequence encodes CASSHLAMSTDTQYF.